The T cell receptor (beta chain) described here comes from a study of blood T cell repertoires in COVID-19. Whole-study context: Sources were T cells, B-cell-depleted T cells, or PBMCs; the material itself was cDNA or gDNA.

TCRdb keeps only in-frame clones here, not all; method: immunoSEQ multiplex PCR. This sample yields about 280,000 clones, of which less than 90% are seen a single time; 13% belongs to the top ten. This clone was seen only once. Material: peripheral blood. The source of this sequence is a human donor in a cohort sampled during active COVID-19.

CDR3 region: CASSLAGGVNEQFF. CDR3 nucleotide sequence: TGTGCCAGCAGCCTCGCCGGCGGGGTCAATGAGCAGTTCTTC. V gene TRBV7-3 combines with J gene TRBJ2-1; D may be TRBD2 (6 bases). This CDR3 is 14 amino acids long. Germline V CDR1 and CDR2: SGHTA, FQGTGA. V lost 5 bases to trimming and J lost 6 bases, with 14 bases between them.